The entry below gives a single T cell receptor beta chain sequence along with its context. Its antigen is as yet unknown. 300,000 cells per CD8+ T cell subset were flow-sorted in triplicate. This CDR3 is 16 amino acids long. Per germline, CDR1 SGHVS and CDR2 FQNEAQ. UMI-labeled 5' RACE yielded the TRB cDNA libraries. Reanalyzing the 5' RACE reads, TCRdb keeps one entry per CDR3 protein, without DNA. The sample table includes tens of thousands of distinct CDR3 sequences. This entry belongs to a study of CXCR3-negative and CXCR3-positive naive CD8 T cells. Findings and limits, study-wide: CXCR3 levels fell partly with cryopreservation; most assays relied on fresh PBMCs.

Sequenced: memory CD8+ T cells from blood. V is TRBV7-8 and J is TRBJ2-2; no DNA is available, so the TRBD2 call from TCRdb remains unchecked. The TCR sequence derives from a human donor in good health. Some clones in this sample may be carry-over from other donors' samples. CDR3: CASTVQRGPNAGELFF.